A selection of T cell receptor beta chains follows, all from one sample in a study of cytomegalovirus exposure and HLA in healthy donors. Profiled with immunoSEQ multiplex PCR; TCRdb holds only in-frame clones, not every one. The sample holds around 250,000 clones; nearly 90% are singletons and the top ten take 0.37%. The sequencing input was PBMCs. These receptors were collected from a woman younger than 30 in good health and CMV-seronegative. CDR3s include the opening cysteine and the closing phenylalanine or tryptophan. A D gene is named only where the DNA matches it firmly. Only part of the rows carry a size: once, few, many, or a class if the clone is expanded.

J | D | V | size | CDR3 | DNA
TRBJ2-7 | NA | TRBV14 | few | CASSPSLYEQYF | TGTGCCAGCAGCCCGTCCTTATACGAGCAGTACTTC
TRBJ2-1 | TRBD1 | TRBV10-1 | NA | CASSFDRGYEQFF | TGCGCCAGCAGTTTCGACAGGGGGTATGAGCAGTTCTTC
TRBJ2-1 | TRBD1 | TRBV27 | NA | CASSYTGGPYNEQFF | TGTGCCAGCAGTTATACAGGGGGCCCCTACAATGAGCAGTTCTTC
TRBJ1-2 | TRBD1 | TRBV6-5 | NA | CASSYSGQGGGYTF | TGTGCCAGCAGTTACTCAGGACAGGGCGGGGGCTACACCTTC
TRBJ1-1 | NA | TRBV9 | NA | CASSKQAGGEAFF | TGTGCCAGCAGTAAACAGGCGGGGGGTGAAGCTTTCTTT
TRBJ1-2 | NA | TRBV4-1 | NA | CASSQLRGGAGGYTF | TGCGCCAGCAGCCAACTGCGAGGGGGGGCGGGTGGCTACACCTTC
TRBJ2-3 | NA | TRBV18 | once | CASSPTAGPDTQYF | TGTGCCAGCTCACCTACCGCGGGGCCAGATACGCAGTATTTT
TRBJ2-1 | NA | TRBV6-4 | NA | CASSDGPYNEQFF | TGTGCCAGCAGTGACGGGCCATACAATGAGCAGTTCTTC
TRBJ1-6 | NA | TRBV10-3 | NA | CAISGRVGDSPLHF | TGTGCCATCAGTGGGAGGGTTGGTGATTCACCCCTCCACTTT
TRBJ2-7 | TRBD1 | TRBV7-8 | once | CASSYRDSSYEQYF | TGTGCCAGCAGCTATCGGGACAGCTCCTACGAGCAGTACTTC
TRBJ2-5 | TRBD1 | TRBV11-2 | NA | CASSSDQPRGETQYF | TGTGCCAGCAGCTCTGACCAGCCCAGGGGGGAGACCCAGTACTTC
TRBJ1-1 | NA | TRBV29-1 | NA | CSVDEDKSEAFF | TGCAGCGTTGATGAAGACAAGTCCGAAGCTTTCTTT
TRBJ1-1 | TRBD1 | TRBV27 | NA | CASTQQTGRTEAFF | TGTGCCAGCACCCAACAGACAGGGCGCACTGAAGCTTTCTTT
TRBJ1-1 | NA | TRBV5-6 | NA | CASSFGTLPGAFF | TGTGCCAGCAGCTTCGGGACACTCCCTGGAGCTTTCTTT
TRBJ1-3 | NA | TRBV9 | NA | CASSVGVATGNTIYF | TGTGCCAGCAGCGTAGGAGTTGCAACTGGAAACACCATATATTTT
TRBJ2-1 | TRBD2 | TRBV7-8 | NA | CASSWHLAGGTYNEQFF | TGTGCCAGCAGCTGGCATCTAGCGGGGGGAACCTACAATGAGCAGTTCTTC
TRBJ1-2 | NA | TRBV28 | NA | CATTPTGGANYGYTF | TGTGCCACCACCCCGACCGGGGGGGCGAACTATGGCTACACCTTC
TRBJ2-1 | TRBD2 | TRBV4-1 | NA | CASSQDFLGSGGGLYNEQFF | TGCGCCAGCAGCCAAGATTTTCTTGGTAGCGGGGGGGGCCTCTACAATGAGCAGTTCTTC
TRBJ2-1 | NA | TRBV7-2 | NA | CASSLVGGARNEQFF | TGTGCCAGCAGCTTAGTAGGGGGGGCCAGGAATGAGCAGTTCTTC
TRBJ2-1 | TRBD1 | TRBV11-1 | NA | CASTSDRGLISSYNEQFF | TGTGCCAGCACCTCGGACAGGGGTCTTATAAGCTCCTACAATGAGCAGTTCTTC
TRBJ1-2 | NA | TRBV29-1 | NA | CSARVQGFDYGYTF | TGCAGCGCACGCGTACAGGGTTTTGACTATGGCTACACCTTC
TRBJ1-4 | NA | TRBV4-3 | NA | CASSQANRAEKLFF | TGCGCCAGCAGCCAAGCGAACAGGGCCGAAAAACTGTTTTTT
TRBJ1-5 | NA | TRBV5-1 | NA | CASSLRSGGGQPQHF | TGCGCCAGCAGCTTGAGGTCCGGGGGTGGTCAGCCCCAGCATTTT
TRBJ2-1 | TRBD2 | TRBV11-2 | NA | CASSLGLAGWYEQFF | TGTGCCAGCAGCTTAGGACTAGCGGGGTGGTATGAGCAGTTCTTC
TRBJ2-1 | TRBD2 | TRBV25-1 | NA | CASSDPHTGTSYWNEQFF | TGTGCCAGCAGTGACCCCCACACCGGGACTAGCTATTGGAATGAGCAGTTCTTC
TRBJ1-2 | TRBD1 | TRBV29-1 | NA | CSAKRRGRYGYTF | TGCAGCGCCAAGCGCAGGGGGCGCTATGGCTACACCTTC
TRBJ2-3 | TRBD1 | TRBV27 | NA | CASSLSGGSHRIEEYF | TGTGCCAGCAGTTTATCAGGGGGCTCTCACAGGATTGAGGAGTATTTT
TRBJ2-2 | NA | TRBV5-1 | NA | CASRGAGDDGELFF | TGCGCCAGCAGGGGGGCCGGGGATGACGGGGAGCTGTTTTTT
TRBJ2-1 | NA | TRBV6-5 | NA | CASTPGGGGRYEQFF | TGTGCCAGCACCCCGGGGGGCGGGGGAAGGTATGAGCAGTTCTTC